The 16 T cell receptor beta chains in this list originate from one sample, sequenced in a study of blood T cells in healthy people across ages. A J-beta primer mix and a sample-barcoded 5' primer were used in a second PCR of roughly 7 to 12 cycles. MiXCR, applied by TCRdb to the 5' RACE reads, yields one record per CDR3 protein. The data show around 1,700,000 distinct CDR3 sequences, with approximately 30% seen just once and 7.7% held by the top ten. Source material: blood. Every receptor here comes from a woman in her thirties in good health.

This clonotype was picked up a small number of times. The rearrangement joins TRBV7-2 to TRBJ1-5; D gene ambiguous. Germline V lookup: CDR1 SGHTA, CDR2 FQGNSA. The CDR3 length is 14 residues. V shed 2 bases and J shed 5 bases, with 10 bases lying between them. The CDR3 DNA follows: TGTGCCAGCAGCTTACGGGGTGACGATCAGCCCCAGCATTTT. Its protein is CASSLRGDDQPQHF.

This clonotype was detected only a few times. V usage is TRBV29-1 and J usage is TRBJ2-6, with a possible D match to TRBD1 (5 bases). Germline values: CDR1 SQVTM, CDR2 ANQGSEA. CDR3 length: 14 amino acids. The DNA for the CDR3 is TGCAGGTGGACATGCCCCTCTGGGGCCAACGTCCTGACTTTC. Its translation: CRWTCPSGANVLTF.

This clonotype was counted at least ten times. V gene TRBV20-1 combines with J gene TRBJ2-7, with TRBD2 matching 7 bases. There are 14 residues in the CDR3. Germline V gives CDR1 DFQATT, CDR2 SNEGSKA (reference sequence). With 3 bases clipped from V and 3 bases from J, the junction kept 8 bases outside the gene matches. CDR3 bases: TGCAGTGCTAGGGAACCTAGCGGCTTCTACGAGCAGTACTTC. Amino acid sequence: CSAREPSGFYEQYF.

This clonotype was counted ten times or more. The chain joins TRBV7-9 to TRBJ2-2; D is unclear. Trimming pared 1 base from V and 7 bases from J, leaving 1 base between. CDR1 is SEHNR, CDR2 FQNEAQ, per germline (reference sequence). This CDR3 comprises 11 residues. CDR3 residues: CASSLVGELFF. CDR3 coding DNA: TGTGCCAGCAGCTTAGTCGGGGAGCTGTTTTTT.

This clonotype was picked up a small number of times. The chain joins TRBV7-9 to TRBJ1-5; D unresolved. The CDR3 totals 17 residues. CDR1 SEHNR and CDR2 FQNEAQ come from the germline V gene (reference sequence). Trimming took 5 bases from V and 0 from J, leaving 17 bases between them. CDR3 residues: CASSKSGARDSNQPQHF. The CDR3 coding sequence is TGTGCCAGCAGCAAATCTGGCGCAAGGGATAGCAATCAGCCCCAGCATTTT. The full variable domain, its missing parts supplied by reference TRBV7-9 and TRBJ1-5, is DTGVSQNPRHKITKRGQNVTFRCDPISEHNRLYWYRQTLGQGPEFLTYFQNEAQLEKSRLLSDRFSAERPKGSFSTLEIQRTEQGDSAMYLCASSKSGARDSNQPQHFGDGTRLSIL.

The sample holds a few counts of this clonotype. The V gene is TRBV7-9, the J gene TRBJ2-5, with 8 bases aligning to TRBD2. Trimming cost V 3 bases and J 5 bases; bases outside gene matches: 8. The length of the CDR3 is 15 residues. Germline V gene data show CDR1 as SEHNR and CDR2 as FQNEAQ (reference sequence). The DNA of the CDR3 is TGTGCCAGCAGCTTGGGCGGGGGGTTGTACGAGACCCAGTACTTC. This codes for CASSLGGGLYETQYF.

The table lists this clonotype with a few counts. J is TRBJ1-1 and V is TRBV20-1; D is unclear. V gave up 3 bases and J gave up 0 bases, with 5 bases separating them. CDR3 length: 12 amino acids. The V gene's germline CDR1 is DFQATT and CDR2 SNEGSKA (reference sequence). CDR3 protein: CSARLMNTEAFF. The CDR3 DNA reads TGCAGTGCTAGGCTTATGAACACTGAAGCTTTCTTT.

This chain connects TRBV12-5 to TRBJ2-5; TRBD1 is a possible D gene (5 bases). Per the germline V gene, CDR1 is LGHNT and CDR2 is FRNRAP. The CDR3 totals 15 residues. V lost 2 bases, J lost 6 bases, and 16 bases lay in between. In DNA, the CDR3 is TGTGCTAGTGGTTTGCTGTCCTCCGACAGAAAGACCCAGTACTTC. Its protein product is CASGLLSSDRKTQYF. The full variable domain, with the rest looked up from reference TRBV12-5 and TRBJ2-5, is DARVTQTPRHKVTEMGQEVTMRCQPILGHNTVFWYRQTMMQGLELLAYFRNRAPLDDSGMPKDRFSAEMPDATLATLKIQPSEPRDSAVYFCASGLLSSDRKTQYFGPGTRLLVL.

The chain has TRBV27 and TRBJ2-6; either TRBD1 or TRBD2 may fit D (6 bases each). The CDR3 is 16 amino acids. Trimming cost V 5 bases and J 1 base, with 12 bases left between them. Germline lookup yields CDR1 MNHEY and CDR2 SMNVEV (reference sequence). CDR3 in amino acids: CASSPRGESGANVLTF. The CDR3 DNA follows: TGTGCCAGCAGTCCGAGGGGGGAGTCTGGGGCCAACGTCCTGACTTTC.

Details on this clonotype: A junction boundary mismatches the germline segment, possibly from a read error. The J gene is TRBJ2-5, the V gene TRBV6-6; a weak D match, TRBD2 (6 bases). This CDR3 has 17 amino acids. Germline CDR1 and CDR2: MNHNY and SVGAGI (reference sequence). The CDR3 DNA is TGTGTCAGCAGTTACTCTCGGCCGGGGGTGAACGAAGAGACCCAGTACTTC. Translation gives CVSSYSRPGVNEETQYF.

This clonotype was picked up a small number of times. The chain links TRBV27 to TRBJ2-7; a possible D gene is TRBD1 (6 bases). The CDR3 is made up of 14 amino acids. The V gene's germline CDR1 is MNHEY and CDR2 SMNVEV (reference sequence). Trimming removed 4 bases at V and 2 bases at J, with 12 bases between. CDR3 DNA: TGTGCCAGCAGTTCCCGGGACAATCCCTACGAGCAGTACTTC. Residues: CASSSRDNPYEQYF.

The V and J genes are TRBV29-1 and TRBJ2-7; the D call may be TRBD1 or TRBD2 (5 bases each). The CDR3 consists of 15 residues. V dropped 1 base and J dropped 3 bases, with 16 bases sitting between them. CDR1 and CDR2 (germline): SQVTM, ANQGSEA. The DNA for the CDR3 is TGCAGCGTTGAAGGGCGGATCGGGGCTATCTACGAGCAGTACTTC. The encoded protein is CSVEGRIGAIYEQYF.

This clonotype was counted ten times or more. V gene TRBV29-1 combines with J gene TRBJ2-5, with 8 positions matching TRBD1. The trim removed 8 bases at V and 2 bases at J, leaving 10 bases unmatched. The germline gives CDR1 SQVTM, CDR2 ANQGSEA. The CDR3 has 14 amino acids. The CDR3: CSPFGRGRQETQYF. The CDR3 DNA reads TGCAGCCCCTTTGGCAGGGGGCGTCAAGAGACCCAGTACTTC.

This clonotype was counted between two and nine times. This chain uses TRBV20-1 with TRBJ1-5; D possibly corresponds to TRBD1 (6 bases). Germline V CDR1 and CDR2: DFQATT, SNEGSKA (reference sequence). The length of the CDR3 is 13 residues. Trimming left V 6 bases short and J 9 bases short, with 18 bases between. The CDR3 region is CSARNTGTGPQHF. CDR3 DNA sequence: TGCAGTGCACGGAACACAGGGACCGGGCCCCAGCATTTT.

This clonotype was counted only a few times. J is TRBJ2-7 and V is TRBV20-1, with D uncertain. V lost 6 bases and J 4 bases, leaving 10 bases between the germline ends. This CDR3 is 11 amino acids long. Germline assignment: CDR1 DFQATT and CDR2 SNEGSKA (reference sequence). CDR3: CSALTEYEQYF. CDR3 in DNA: TGCAGTGCCCTCACGGAGTACGAGCAGTACTTC.

V and J are TRBV7-9 and TRBJ2-5, with TRBD2 matching over 9 bases. The CDR3 is made up of 14 amino acids. Germline loops: CDR1 SEHNR, CDR2 FQNEAQ (reference sequence). V was clipped by 10 bases and J by 4 bases; unmatched bases: 10. The CDR3 here is CATSEAGGPETQYF. Written as DNA, the CDR3 is TGTGCCACCTCTGAGGCGGGAGGGCCAGAGACCCAGTACTTC.